The next 27 T cell receptor beta chains were all read from a single sample in a study of beta chain features in type 1 diabetes. Broader study findings: All four CD4+ subsets from Type 1 diabetes patients carried moderately but significantly shorter TCRB CDR3s.

The sequenced template was cDNA made from the entire isolated RNA. The protocol was immunoSEQ multiplex PCR, while the TCRdb copy is restricted to in-frame clones and leaves out a portion. Of 250,000 or so clones in the sample, roughly 14% were seen once. These receptors have no identified antigens. The sequencing input was naive CD4+ T cells from blood. These receptor sequences come from a man aged 30 to 45 with type 1 diabetes.

This clone turned up a few times. In DNA form, the CDR3 reads TGTGCCAGCAGCTTAGCTGCGGGAGTGGGGACCGGGGAGCTGTTTTTT. This encodes CASSLAAGVGTGELFF. The chain carries TRBV7-6 and TRBJ2-2, with 7 positions matching TRBD2. V was clipped by 0 bases and J by 5 bases; unmatched bases: 6. The CDR3 has 16 amino acids. The germline V gene encodes CDR1 SGHVS and CDR2 FNYEAQ.

This clone has only a few counts. The V and J genes are TRBV27 and TRBJ2-1; 10 nucleotides align to TRBD2. Per germline, CDR1 MNHEY and CDR2 SMNVEV (reference sequence). The CDR3 length is 15 residues. The J segment lost 9 bases and the V segment lost 0 bases, leaving 5 bases of the junction unmatched. CDR3 sequence: CASSLSLAGLSEQFF. CDR3 nucleotides: TGTGCCAGCAGTTTATCACTAGCGGGATTGAGTGAGCAGTTCTTC.

This sequence joins TRBV4-1 and TRBJ1-2; unclear D gene. V dropped 5 bases and J dropped 6 bases, with 13 bases sitting between them. The CDR3 is 13 amino acids. CDR1 is MGHRA, CDR2 YSYEKL, per germline. CDR3: CASSAGRSDGYTF. CDR3 coding DNA: TGCGCCAGCAGCGCCGGAAGGAGCGATGGCTACACCTTC.

The genes are TRBV30 and TRBJ2-1, with 12 bases aligning to TRBD2. With 2 bases clipped from V and 9 bases from J, the junction kept 8 bases outside the gene matches. The CDR3 consists of 15 residues. CDR1 and CDR2 (germline): GTSNPN, SVGIG (reference sequence). The CDR3 protein is CAWSTLAGGYGEQFF. In DNA, the CDR3 is TGTGCCTGGAGTACCCTAGCGGGGGGGTACGGTGAGCAGTTCTTC.

This chain joins TRBV11-3 and TRBJ1-6; unclear D gene. In germline, CDR1 is SGHNT, CDR2 YENEEA. CDR3 length equals 14 residues. V was shortened by 3 bases and J by 5 bases, with 8 bases between the two germline ends. This CDR3 is CASSFDAHNSPLHF. For the CDR3, the DNA is TGTGCCAGCAGCTTTGATGCGCATAATTCACCCCTCCACTTT.

V gene TRBV11-3 combines with J gene TRBJ2-3; perhaps TRBD1 as D (5 bases). This CDR3 region has 12 residues. Looked up from germline, CDR1 is SGHNT and CDR2 is YENEEA. The germline V and J ends were trimmed by 6 bases and 3 bases, with 7 bases remaining between them. The CDR3 DNA reads TGTGCCAGCAGAAGGGGTACAGATACGCAGTATTTT. Its protein product is CASRRGTDTQYF.

The gene calls are TRBV29-1 and TRBJ2-5; 8 bases match TRBD2. CDR3 length: 14 residues. Trimming removed 5 bases from V and 2 bases from J; junction bases left unmatched: 7. The germline CDR1 and CDR2 sequences are SQVTM and ANQGSEA. This chain's CDR3 is CSVRGTSGQETQYF. The DNA for the CDR3 is TGCAGCGTTAGGGGAACTAGCGGACAAGAGACCCAGTACTTC.

This chain joins TRBV25-1 and TRBJ2-5; D gene ambiguous. Germline V gene data show CDR1 as MGHDK and CDR2 as SYGVNS. V was clipped by 3 bases and J by 2 bases, with 4 bases between them. The CDR3 spans 12 residues. The DNA for the CDR3 is TGTGCCAGCAGTGATCCTCAAGAGACCCAGTACTTC. It is translated as CASSDPQETQYF.

V gene TRBV9 combines with J gene TRBJ2-3; 8 bases line up with TRBD2. CDR1 and CDR2 from the germline V gene are SGDLS and YYNGEE. After removal of 3 bases from V and 2 bases from J, the junction contained 11 bases not matched to a gene. The CDR3 length is 17 residues. The CDR3 nucleotides read TGTGCCAGCAGCGCACACGGGAGGGCCTCTTTCACAGATACGCAGTATTTT. This encodes CASSAHGRASFTDTQYF.

The V and J genes are TRBV5-1 and TRBJ1-1, with TRBD1 as a possible D gene (5 bases). The CDR3 length is 16 residues. Per the germline V gene, CDR1 is SGHRS and CDR2 is YFSETQ. Trimming took 6 bases from V and 0 from J, leaving 18 bases between them. CDR3 in amino acids: CASTTGGGVLNTEAFF. DNA for the CDR3: TGCGCCAGCACCACGGGTGGGGGGGTCTTGAACACTGAAGCTTTCTTT.

This clone was detected a few times. The CDR3 sequence is CATSRGLSASSGANVLTF. Written as DNA, the CDR3 is TGTGCCACCAGCAGAGGTTTAAGTGCGAGCTCTGGGGCCAACGTCCTGACTTTC. V usage is TRBV15 and J usage is TRBJ2-6, with unresolved D. The CDR3 runs to 18 residues. In germline, CDR1 is LNHNV, CDR2 YYDKDF (reference sequence). Trimming pared 1 base from V and 0 bases from J, leaving 13 bases between.

The genes are TRBV19 and TRBJ2-7; TRBD1 matches at 9 bases. Trimming removed 4 bases from V and 7 bases from J; junction bases left unmatched: 2. The CDR3 has 12 residues. From germline, CDR1 is LNHDA and CDR2 SQIVND (reference sequence). The CDR3 nucleotides are TGTGCCAGTAGTAACGGACAGGGGGAGCAGTACTTC. It specifies CASSNGQGEQYF.

The rearrangement joins TRBV10-3 to TRBJ2-3; 8 bases agree with TRBD2. Germline CDR1 reads ENHRY; CDR2 reads SYGVKD. The CDR3 runs 14 residues. Unmatched junction bases numbered 4, after V lost 4 bases and J lost 4 bases. As DNA, the CDR3 is TGTGCCATCAGTGCAAGAGCGGGGGCAGATACGCAGTATTTT. Its protein is CAISARAGADTQYF.

The rearrangement links TRBV5-1 to TRBJ1-5, with 12 positions matching TRBD1. The CDR3 covers 15 residues. Looked up from germline, CDR1 is SGHRS and CDR2 is YFSETQ. The V segment lost 2 bases and the J segment 7 bases; nucleotides outside the gene matches: 4. The CDR3 protein is CASSLGTGGQQPQHF. DNA of the CDR3: TGCGCCAGCAGCTTAGGGACAGGGGGCCAACAGCCCCAGCATTTT. The entire variable domain, with the rest obtained from reference TRBV5-1 and TRBJ1-5, is as follows: KAGVTQTPRYLIKTRGQQVTLSCSPISGHRSVSWYQQTPGQGLQFLFEYFSETQRNKGNFPGRFSGRQFSNSRSEMNVSTLELGDSALYLCASSLGTGGQQPQHFGDGTRLSIL.

The sample holds a few counts of this clone. Other DNA sequences within the sample encode an identical CDR3. The chain uses TRBV18 and TRBJ1-2; 7 bases map to TRBD1. Looked up from germline, CDR1 is KGHSH and CDR2 is LQKENI. The ends lost 3 bases at V and 8 bases at J; junction bases unmatched: 3. This CDR3 comprises 12 residues. The CDR3 DNA follows: TGTGCCAGCTCACCCACAGGGGACGGCTACACCTTC. Its protein is CASSPTGDGYTF.

This clone came up a few times. The chain couples TRBV6-1 to TRBJ2-7, with 10 bases fitting TRBD2. The CDR3 consists of 15 residues. Trimming took 2 bases from V and 5 from J; bases not matched to a gene: 6. Germline CDR1 is MNHNS and CDR2 is SASEGT. The CDR3 sequence: CASSEPLLAGNEQYF. CDR3 nucleotides: TGTGCCAGCAGTGAACCTTTACTAGCGGGAAACGAGCAGTACTTC.

This clone was seen more than once but under ten times. The chain has TRBV30 and TRBJ2-3, with unresolved D. Trimming pared 3 bases from V and 1 base from J, leaving 20 bases between. The CDR3 is made up of 17 amino acids. From germline, CDR1 is GTSNPN and CDR2 SVGIG (reference sequence). The CDR3 bases are TGTGCCTGGAGGTCGAAATCAGGCGTCCCCGGCACAGATACGCAGTATTTT. It codes for CAWRSKSGVPGTDTQYF. The full variable domain, with the rest looked up from reference TRBV30 and TRBJ2-3, is SQTIHQWPATLVQPVGSPLSLECTVEGTSNPNLYWYRQAAGRGLQLLFYSVGIGQISSEVPQNLSASRPQDRQFILSSKKLLLSDSGFYLCAWRSKSGVPGTDTQYFGPGTRLTVL.

To note about this clone: Other DNA sequences within the sample encode an identical CDR3. The rearrangement uses TRBV25-1 and TRBJ2-5; 8 positions match TRBD1. V gave up 2 bases and J gave up 5 bases; unmatched junction bases: 7. Germline CDR1 and CDR2: MGHDK and SYGVNS. This CDR3 region has 15 residues. The CDR3 DNA follows: TGTGCCAGCAGTGAAGGTCAGGGGGCCGGGGAGACCCAGTACTTC. Its protein product is CASSEGQGAGETQYF.

This clone came up a few times. The V gene is TRBV2, the J gene TRBJ1-2; D unclear. Trimming took 2 bases from V and 3 from J, leaving 10 bases between them. The CDR3 sequence is 14 residues long. CDR1 SNHLY and CDR2 FYNNEI come from the germline V gene. CDR3 sequence: CASSENSSDYGYTF. CDR3 sequence (DNA): TGTGCCAGCAGTGAAAACAGTTCCGACTATGGCTACACCTTC.

This clone has more than one count but fewer than ten. This sequence joins TRBV7-2 and TRBJ2-1, with 7 positions matching TRBD2. The J segment lost 9 bases and the V segment lost 6 bases, leaving 11 bases of the junction unmatched. The CDR3 spans 14 residues. CDR1 SGHTA and CDR2 FQGNSA come from the germline V gene. CDR3 bases: TGTGCCAGCAGGTTGAGACTAGCCCAGAGTGAGCAGTTCTTC. It is translated as CASRLRLAQSEQFF.

The chain carries TRBV7-6 and TRBJ2-5; D is undetermined. V dropped 2 bases and J dropped 5 bases, with 9 bases sitting between them. CDR1 SGHVS and CDR2 FNYEAQ come from the germline V gene. The CDR3 spans 13 residues. The CDR3 DNA sequence: TGTGCCAGCAGCTTAATGGGCGAGGAGACCCAGTACTTC. Its protein product is CASSLMGEETQYF. The variable domain in full, completed from reference TRBV7-6 and TRBJ2-5, reads GAGVSQSPRYKVTKRGQDVALRCDPISGHVSLYWYRQALGQGPEFLTYFNYEAQQDKSGLPNDRFSAERPEGSISTLTIQRTEQRDSAMYRCASSLMGEETQYFGPGTRLLVL.

The chain uses TRBV14 and TRBJ1-6, with D possibly being TRBD1 (6 bases). Between the trimmed V and J ends, which lost 4 bases and 5 bases, there was a span of 12 bases. The CDR3 spans 15 residues. In germline, CDR1 is SGHDN, CDR2 FVKESK. CDR3 DNA: TGTGCCAGCAGCCTCAGGACAGAGAATAATTCACCCCTCCACTTT. This codes for CASSLRTENNSPLHF.

The CDR3 sequence: CAWKDRGYNEQFF. The CDR3 DNA reads TGTGCCTGGAAGGACAGGGGGTACAATGAGCAGTTCTTC. V gene TRBV30 combines with J gene TRBJ2-1; 10 bases agree with TRBD1. With V trimmed by 4 bases and J by 4 bases, 1 base remained unmatched. The CDR3 contains 13 residues. CDR1 is GTSNPN, CDR2 SVGIG, per germline (reference sequence).

There are a few counts of this clone. This chain links TRBV27 with TRBJ1-5; a possible D gene is TRBD1 (5 bases). With 6 bases removed from V and 2 bases from J, the gap between germline ends came to 20 bases. The CDR3 runs to 17 residues. Per germline, CDR1 MNHEY and CDR2 SMNVEV (reference sequence). Here the CDR3 DNA reads TGTGCCAGCAGAGGCGGGGGGGGTGGTGGTGGCAATCAGCCCCAGCATTTT. It codes for CASRGGGGGGGNQPQHF.

This clone has a handful of counts. The V call is TRBV5-1, the J call TRBJ2-1; 7 nucleotides align to TRBD2. The CDR3 has 15 amino acids. V was pared by 4 bases and J by 2 bases, with 6 bases of the junction left unmatched. Germline loops: CDR1 SGHRS, CDR2 YFSETQ. CDR3 amino acids: CASSPSGRPYNEQFF. The CDR3 bases are TGCGCCAGCAGCCCTAGCGGACGGCCCTACAATGAGCAGTTCTTC.

This clone was counted between two and nine times. The V gene is TRBV13, the J gene TRBJ2-7; D is possibly TRBD2 (6 bases). Germline V gene data show CDR1 as PRHDT and CDR2 as FYEKMQ (reference sequence). Trimming took off 3 bases at V and 4 bases at J, with 7 bases between the two ends. The length of the CDR3 is 12 residues. Here the CDR3 DNA reads TGTGCCAGCAGCTTGGAGGGATACGAGCAGTACTTC. Residues: CASSLEGYEQYF.

This clone was counted a few times. The chain joins TRBV13 to TRBJ2-1; 12 bases map to TRBD1. The junction had 7 bases not matched to a gene; V was cut back by 0 bases and J by 10 bases. Germline CDR1 is PRHDT and CDR2 is FYEKMQ (reference sequence). This CDR3 has 16 residues. For the CDR3, the DNA is TGTGCCAGCAGCTTAGGCCCCGGGACAGGGGGCGAAGAGCAGTTCTTC. It translates to CASSLGPGTGGEEQFF.